This T cell receptor beta chain was profiled in a study of T cells after yellow fever vaccination (dated by TCRdb to the late 2010s). As for the study more broadly: The SMART-Seq v4 Ultra Low Input RNA kit was used to prepare libraries from fractions with low cell numbers. To follow T-cell clones before and after both primary and booster YFV17D yellow fever vaccination, bulk TCR alpha and beta repertoires underwent longitudinal sequencing. Two healthy male donors made up the cohort, one aged 18 to 30 years and the other aged 30 to 40 years. Blood was collected at multiple timepoints before and after primary and secondary immunization, and bulk PBMC replicates and cell subsets were isolated. Overall study results and their limits: FACS-sorted repertoires could contain abundant contaminating clonotypes from the bulk population, so computational filtering was required. Because only a couple of donors were included in the study, the extent to which the findings can be generalized is limited. After the booster, most of the clones that had expanded following primary vaccination were detected again (around 95% of CD4 and roughly 90% of CD8), which suggests that memory was broadly maintained. The secondary T-cell response was weaker than the primary response but faster, peaking on day 5 instead of day 15. A small share of clonotypes was detected in both CD4 and CD8 compartments, with the overlap likely arising from convergent recombination.

Worth noting for this clonotype: Its antigen specificity is not known. Base qualities are not provided; no much larger clone lies one nucleotide away.

TCRdb shows the sequencer as Illumina NovaSeq 6000. TCR cDNA was synthesized by 5'RACE template switching, through which a universal primer site and unique molecular identifiers were introduced. cDNA synthesis was primed from both the TCR alpha and TCR beta constant segments. Two PCR steps were used to amplify libraries, with sample barcodes and sequencing adapters being added in the second step. Sequencing of the libraries was done on either Illumina HiSeq 2500 (2x100 bp) or NovaSeq (2x150 bp). Per the authors' processing: Reads were demultiplexed and collapsed into UMI consensus sequences with MIGEC, and V(D)J alignment was performed with MiXCR. Clonotypes responding to the vaccine were identified with edgeR on replicate PBMC samples, with the criteria of FDR below 0.01 and a log2 fold change above 5 up to day 15. Each bulk clonotype was labeled CD4 or CD8 based on which sequenced repertoire, CD4 or CD8, contained the clonotype at higher abundance. Clones were called with MiXCR by TCRdb after fastp trimmed the public reads at Q25, and only in-frame beta chains were retained. Identical CDR3 proteins give one entry, which carries the most common genes and DNA. The V and J calls and clone size come from TCRdb's table, not from the authors' own analysis. This sample lists a few hundred thousand distinct CDR3 sequences; approximately 4% were detected once. The ten largest clones add up to approximately 20% of the sample.

The CDR3 has 13 amino acids, counting the end cysteine and phenylalanine. Kept here is only the CDR3 DNA, which spans 39 bases and is read in frame from base 1. The germline V gene (reference sequence) gives CDR1 as MNHEY and CDR2 as SMNVEV. V has 8 bases trimmed and J has 6 bases trimmed; junction bases matching no gene number 5. What this sample's treatment or condition label stands for: live attenuated yellow fever vaccine strain. Two biological replicates of bulk PBMCs were collected at each blood-draw timepoint. PBMCs were isolated from peripheral blood using a standard Ficoll-Paque protocol. TriZol was used to extract RNA from bulk PBMCs, CD4 and CD8 fractions, and dextramer-positive and dextramer-negative fractions.

The source was PBMCs, collected 15 days after the yellow fever booster vaccination. This sequence uses TRBV27 and TRBJ1-2; the junction holds 11 bases that match TRBD1. The TCR was taken from a man in his late teens or twenties who received the YFV17D yellow fever vaccine. The CDR3 amino acid sequence is: CASFGTGGNGYTF. The nucleotide sequence is TGTGCCAGCTTCGGGACAGGGGGAAATGGCTACACCTTC.